The clone carrying this T cell receptor beta chain was seen at least ten times. The antigen is unknown. These data originate in a study of regulatory T cells in long-lasting Graves disease. Regarding the study as a whole: Blood alone, not thyroid tissue, was studied.

The time point: newly diagnosed GD, antithyroid drugs for less than 3 months. PBMCs provided the RNA from which the TCR library was made. With iRepertoire HTBI primers and Arm-PCR of CDR3 regions, TCR beta libraries were built. TCRdb independently ran MiXCR on the multiplex PCR reads; one entry per CDR3 protein. The repertoire holds around 450,000 distinct CDR3 sequences, with 14% to 15% as singletons. V dropped 6 bases and J dropped 1; count of bases not matched to a gene: 8. The CDR3 is 17 residues long. In germline, CDR1 is LNHDA, CDR2 SQIVND (reference sequence). The same specimen was also included in a second study, on T cells in Graves' hyperthyroidism and ophthalmopathy. That work adds: Exclusions: uncontrolled infection, other autoimmune disease, pregnancy, lactation.

Material: peripheral blood mononuclear cells (PBMCs), obtained at new diagnosis, from a patient treated with antithyroid drugs. This sequence originates from a woman aged 40 to 50 with Graves disease. V gene TRBV19 combines with J gene TRBJ1-5, with TRBD1 identical over 11 bases. The CDR3 nucleotides are TGTGCCAGTAGCCGGGACAGGGGGAGTGGGAGCAATCAGCCCCAGCATTTT. Translating it yields CASSRDRGSGSNQPQHF.